The subject of this entry is one T cell receptor beta chain. Sequencing used immunoSEQ multiplex PCR; TCRdb keeps in-frame clones, though not all of them. The sample yields about 250,000 clones, just under 85% seen once. The data stem from a study of blood T cell repertoires in COVID-19. There are 15 residues in the CDR3. Germline lookup yields CDR1 WSHSY and CDR2 SAAADI. With 1 base clipped from V and 1 base from J, the junction kept 0 bases outside the gene matches. The clonotype originates from a man aged 80 or over with acute or convalescent COVID-19. The chain carries TRBV10-2 and TRBJ2-7; 11 positions match TRBD2. Sequenced: peripheral blood. For the CDR3, the DNA is TGCGCCAGCAGTGAGTTAGCGGGGGGGTCCTACGAGCAGTACTTC. Translating gives CASSELAGGSYEQYF.